Included here is one T cell receptor (beta chain) sequence, with context. Its specificity is unknown. This sample was taken from a study of vaccination effects on CD4 cells after COVID-19. Study outcomes and limitations: Substantial clonal contraction characterized both infection- and vaccine-induced clones late after vaccination.

This table comes from immunoSEQ multiplex PCR, and its TCRdb copy is limited to in-frame clones, with some not included. The top ten hold 10% of the sample, which has roughly 27,000 clones, 55% to 75% seen once. ViraFEST assay sequencing came after antigen-specific CD4+ T cells were expanded with viral peptide pools. Between days 9 and 11 of culture, CD4+ T cells were separated out. According to the study, vaccine recipients showed no prior SARS-CoV-2 infection and negative nucleocapsid antibodies. Sequencing used CD4+ T cells from PBMCs cultured with SARS-CoV-2 spike peptides, obtained before COVID-19 vaccination. The clonotype was recovered from a human donor who received a COVID-19 vaccine.

CDR3 nucleotide sequence: TGTGCCAGCAGCGCTGGTCCGGGACGGGGAGTCTACGAGCAGTACTTC. Translating gives CASSAGPGRGVYEQYF. The V and J genes are TRBV5-4 and TRBJ2-7; TRBD1 or TRBD2 may be the D gene (5 bases each). The V end was cut by 4 bases, the J end by 3 bases, with 20 bases between. The CDR3 sequence is 16 residues long. Germline values: CDR1 SGHNT, CDR2 YYREEE (reference sequence).